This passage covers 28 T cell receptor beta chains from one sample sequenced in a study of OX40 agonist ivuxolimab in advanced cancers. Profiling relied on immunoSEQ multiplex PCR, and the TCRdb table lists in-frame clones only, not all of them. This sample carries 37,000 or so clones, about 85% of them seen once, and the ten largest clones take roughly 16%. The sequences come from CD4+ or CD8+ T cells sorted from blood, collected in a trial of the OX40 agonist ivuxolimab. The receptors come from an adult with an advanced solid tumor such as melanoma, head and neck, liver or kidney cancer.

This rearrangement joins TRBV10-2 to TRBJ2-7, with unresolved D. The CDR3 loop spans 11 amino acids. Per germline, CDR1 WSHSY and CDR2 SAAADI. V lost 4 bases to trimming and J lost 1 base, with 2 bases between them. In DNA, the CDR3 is TGCGCCAGCAGTGGTTCCTACGAGCAGTACTTC. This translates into CASSGSYEQYF.

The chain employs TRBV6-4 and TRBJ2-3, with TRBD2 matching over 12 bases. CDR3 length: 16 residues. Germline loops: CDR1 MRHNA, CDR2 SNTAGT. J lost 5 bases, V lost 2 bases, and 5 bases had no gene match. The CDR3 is CASSDGTSGGIDTQYF. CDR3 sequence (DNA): TGTGCCAGCAGTGACGGTACTAGCGGGGGGATAGATACGCAGTATTTT.

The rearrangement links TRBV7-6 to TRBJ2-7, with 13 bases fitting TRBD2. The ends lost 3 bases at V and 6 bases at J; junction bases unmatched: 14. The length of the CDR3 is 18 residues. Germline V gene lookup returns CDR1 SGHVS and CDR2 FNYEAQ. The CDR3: CASSLATSGRAGAAEQYF. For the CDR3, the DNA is TGTGCCAGCAGCTTGGCCACTAGCGGGAGGGCCGGTGCGGCCGAGCAGTACTTC. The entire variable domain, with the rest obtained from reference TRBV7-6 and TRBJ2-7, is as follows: GAGVSQSPRYKVTKRGQDVALRCDPISGHVSLYWYRQALGQGPEFLTYFNYEAQQDKSGLPNDRFSAERPEGSISTLTIQRTEQRDSAMYRCASSLATSGRAGAAEQYFGPGTRLTVT.

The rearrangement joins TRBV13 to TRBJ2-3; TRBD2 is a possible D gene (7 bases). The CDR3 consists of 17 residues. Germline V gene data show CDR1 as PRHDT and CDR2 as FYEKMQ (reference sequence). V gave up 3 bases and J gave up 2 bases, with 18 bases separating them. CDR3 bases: TGTGCCAGCAGCTTGCGGGGGCGCGGAAGAGACACAGATACGCAGTATTTT. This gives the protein CASSLRGRGRDTDTQYF.

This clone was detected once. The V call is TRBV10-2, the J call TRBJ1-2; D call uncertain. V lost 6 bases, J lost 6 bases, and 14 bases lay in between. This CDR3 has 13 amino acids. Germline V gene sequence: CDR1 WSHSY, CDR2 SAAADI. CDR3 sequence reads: CASRGFPGDGYTF. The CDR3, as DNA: TGCGCCAGCAGAGGGTTTCCGGGCGATGGCTACACCTTC.

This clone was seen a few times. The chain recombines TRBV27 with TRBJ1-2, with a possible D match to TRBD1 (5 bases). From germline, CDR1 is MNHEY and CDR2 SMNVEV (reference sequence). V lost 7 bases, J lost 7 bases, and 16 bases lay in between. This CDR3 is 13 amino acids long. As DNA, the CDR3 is TGTGCCAGCATGGGGTCGGGAAGGGGTGGCTACACCTTC. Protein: CASMGSGRGGYTF.

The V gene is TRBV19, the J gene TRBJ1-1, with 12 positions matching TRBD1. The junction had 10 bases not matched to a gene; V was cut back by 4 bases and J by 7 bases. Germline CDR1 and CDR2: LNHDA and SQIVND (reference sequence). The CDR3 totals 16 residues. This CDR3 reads CASSTPIGTGGFEAFF. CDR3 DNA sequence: TGTGCCAGTAGTACACCGATAGGGACAGGGGGCTTTGAAGCTTTCTTT.

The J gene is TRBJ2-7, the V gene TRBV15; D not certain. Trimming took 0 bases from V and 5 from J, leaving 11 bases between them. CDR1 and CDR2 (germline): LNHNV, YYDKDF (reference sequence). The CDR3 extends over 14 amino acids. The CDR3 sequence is CATSRDGLGDEQYF. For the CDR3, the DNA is TGTGCCACCAGCAGAGATGGCCTCGGAGACGAGCAGTACTTC.

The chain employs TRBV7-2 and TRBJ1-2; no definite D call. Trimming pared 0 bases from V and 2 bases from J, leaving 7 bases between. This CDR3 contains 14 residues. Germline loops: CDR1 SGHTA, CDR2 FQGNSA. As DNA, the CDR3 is TGTGCCAGCAGCTTAGCTAATGGAAACTATGGCTACACCTTC. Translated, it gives CASSLANGNYGYTF.

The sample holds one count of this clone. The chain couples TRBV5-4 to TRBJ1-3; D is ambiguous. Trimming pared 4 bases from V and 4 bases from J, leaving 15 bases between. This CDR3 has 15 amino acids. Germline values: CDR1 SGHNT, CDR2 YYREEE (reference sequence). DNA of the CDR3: TGTGCCAGCAGCCCGGGCACTTCATCAGGAAACACCATATATTTT. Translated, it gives CASSPGTSSGNTIYF.

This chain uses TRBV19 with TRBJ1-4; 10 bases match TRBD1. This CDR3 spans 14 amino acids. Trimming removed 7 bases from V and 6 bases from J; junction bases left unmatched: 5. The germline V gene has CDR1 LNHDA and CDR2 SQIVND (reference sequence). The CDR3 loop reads CASTDRGLDEKLFF. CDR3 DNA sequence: TGTGCCAGTACTGACAGGGGGCTTGATGAAAAACTGTTTTTT.

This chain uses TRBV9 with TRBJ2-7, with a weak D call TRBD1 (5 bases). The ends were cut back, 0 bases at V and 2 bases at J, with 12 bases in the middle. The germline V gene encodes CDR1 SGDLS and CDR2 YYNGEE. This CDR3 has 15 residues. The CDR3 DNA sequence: TGTGCCAGCAGCGTAGGGCAGGGCACCGCCTACGAGCAGTACTTC. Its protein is CASSVGQGTAYEQYF.

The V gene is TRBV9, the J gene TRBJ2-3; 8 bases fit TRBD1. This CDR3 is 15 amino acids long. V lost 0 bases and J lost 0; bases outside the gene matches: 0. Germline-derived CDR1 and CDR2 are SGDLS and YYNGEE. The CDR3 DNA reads TGTGCCAGCAGCGTAGGACAGGGGAGCACAGATACGCAGTATTTT. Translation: CASSVGQGSTDTQYF.

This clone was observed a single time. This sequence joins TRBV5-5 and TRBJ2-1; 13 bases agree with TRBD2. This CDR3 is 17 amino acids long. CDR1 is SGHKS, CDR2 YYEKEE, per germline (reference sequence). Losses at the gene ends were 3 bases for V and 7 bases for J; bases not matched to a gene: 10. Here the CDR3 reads CASSSGLAGPRGNEQFF. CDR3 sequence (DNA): TGTGCCAGCAGCTCGGGACTAGCGGGACCCAGGGGGAATGAGCAGTTCTTC.

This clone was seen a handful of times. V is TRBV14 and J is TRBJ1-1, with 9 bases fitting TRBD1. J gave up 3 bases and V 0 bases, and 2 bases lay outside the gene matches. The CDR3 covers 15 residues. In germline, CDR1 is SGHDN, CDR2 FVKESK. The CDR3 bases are TGTGCCAGCAGCCAAGAAGGGACAGGGTACACTGAAGCTTTCTTT. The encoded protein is CASSQEGTGYTEAFF.

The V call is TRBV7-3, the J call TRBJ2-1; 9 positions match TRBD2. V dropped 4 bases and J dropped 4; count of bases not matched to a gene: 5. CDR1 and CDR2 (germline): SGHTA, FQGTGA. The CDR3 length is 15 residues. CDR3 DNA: TGTGCCAGCAGCTCCCTAGCGGGGCCTTACAATGAGCAGTTCTTC. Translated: CASSSLAGPYNEQFF.

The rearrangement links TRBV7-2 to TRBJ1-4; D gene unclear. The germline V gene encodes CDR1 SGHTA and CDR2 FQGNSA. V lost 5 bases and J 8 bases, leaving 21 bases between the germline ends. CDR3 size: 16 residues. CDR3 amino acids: CASSPLGPSIGEKLFF. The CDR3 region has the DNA TGTGCCAGCAGCCCCCTGGGTCCCTCGATCGGGGAAAAACTGTTTTTT.

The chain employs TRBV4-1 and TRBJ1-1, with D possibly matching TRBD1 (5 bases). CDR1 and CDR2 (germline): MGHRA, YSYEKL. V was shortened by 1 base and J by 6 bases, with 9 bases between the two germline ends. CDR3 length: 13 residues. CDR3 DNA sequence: TGCGCCAGCAGCCAAGGGGGCAGCCCTGAAGCTTTCTTT. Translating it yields CASSQGGSPEAFF.

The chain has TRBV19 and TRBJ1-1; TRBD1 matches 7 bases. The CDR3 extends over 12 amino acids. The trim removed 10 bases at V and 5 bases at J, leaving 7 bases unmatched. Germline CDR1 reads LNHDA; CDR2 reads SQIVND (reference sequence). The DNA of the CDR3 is TGTGCCACCAAGACAGGGTTGACTGAAGCTTTCTTT. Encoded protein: CATKTGLTEAFF.

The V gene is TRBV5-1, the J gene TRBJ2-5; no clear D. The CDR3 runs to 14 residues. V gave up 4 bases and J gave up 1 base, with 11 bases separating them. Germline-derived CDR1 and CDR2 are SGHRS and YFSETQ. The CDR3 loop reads CASSLGMVQETQYF. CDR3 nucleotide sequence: TGCGCCAGCAGCCTGGGGATGGTCCAAGAGACCCAGTACTTC.

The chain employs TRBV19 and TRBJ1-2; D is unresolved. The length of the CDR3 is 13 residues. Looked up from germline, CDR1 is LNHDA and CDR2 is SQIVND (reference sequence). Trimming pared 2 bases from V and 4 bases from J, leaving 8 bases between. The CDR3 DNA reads TGTGCCAGTAGTATAAGTAGCATCTATGGCTACACCTTC. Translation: CASSISSIYGYTF.

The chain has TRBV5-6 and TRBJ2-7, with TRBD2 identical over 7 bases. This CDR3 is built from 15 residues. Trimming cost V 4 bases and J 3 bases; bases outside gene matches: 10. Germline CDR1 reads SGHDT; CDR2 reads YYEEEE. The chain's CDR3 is CASSAGRASGYEQYF. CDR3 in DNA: TGTGCCAGCAGCGCCGGGAGAGCTAGCGGCTACGAGCAGTACTTC.

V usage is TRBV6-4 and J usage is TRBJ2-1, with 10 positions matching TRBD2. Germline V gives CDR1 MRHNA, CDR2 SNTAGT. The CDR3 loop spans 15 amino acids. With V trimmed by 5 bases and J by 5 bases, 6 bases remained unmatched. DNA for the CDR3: TGTGCCAGCAGTTCGGATAGCGGGGGGAACAATGAGCAGTTCTTC. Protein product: CASSSDSGGNNEQFF.

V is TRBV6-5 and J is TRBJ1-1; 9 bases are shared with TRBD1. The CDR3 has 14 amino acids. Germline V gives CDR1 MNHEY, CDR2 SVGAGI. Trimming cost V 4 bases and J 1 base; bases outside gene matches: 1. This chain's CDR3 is CASSWTGENTEAFF. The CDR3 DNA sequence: TGTGCCAGCAGTTGGACAGGGGAGAACACTGAAGCTTTCTTT.

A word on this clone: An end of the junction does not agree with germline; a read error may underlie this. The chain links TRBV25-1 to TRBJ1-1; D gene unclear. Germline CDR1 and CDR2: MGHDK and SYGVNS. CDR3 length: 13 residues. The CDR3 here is CAGSPQRYTEAFF. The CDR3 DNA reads TGTGCCGGCAGTCCTCAGAGGTACACTGAAGCTTTCTTT.

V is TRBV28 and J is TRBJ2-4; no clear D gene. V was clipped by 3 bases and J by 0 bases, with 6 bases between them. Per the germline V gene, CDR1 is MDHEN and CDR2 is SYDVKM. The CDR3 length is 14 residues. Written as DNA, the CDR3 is TGTGCCAGCAGTTTTGTTGTAGCCAAAAACATTCAGTACTTC. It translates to CASSFVVAKNIQYF.

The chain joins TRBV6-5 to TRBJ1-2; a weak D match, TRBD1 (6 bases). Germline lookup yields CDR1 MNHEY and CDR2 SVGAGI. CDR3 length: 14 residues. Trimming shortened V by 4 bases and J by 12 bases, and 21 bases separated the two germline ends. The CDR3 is CASSLATGKDGHTF. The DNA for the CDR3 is TGTGCCAGCAGTTTAGCCACAGGGAAGGACGGCCACACCTTC.

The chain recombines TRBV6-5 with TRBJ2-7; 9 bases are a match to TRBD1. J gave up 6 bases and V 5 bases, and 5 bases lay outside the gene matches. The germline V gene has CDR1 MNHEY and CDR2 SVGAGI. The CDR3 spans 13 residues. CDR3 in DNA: TGTGCCAGCAGTCCCGGGACAGGGTTCGAGCAGTACTTC. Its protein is CASSPGTGFEQYF.